Listed below are T cell receptor beta chains from one sample, sequenced in a study of cytomegalovirus exposure and HLA in healthy donors. Sequencing was performed with immunoSEQ multiplex PCR; in TCRdb, only in-frame clones are kept and a portion is missing. The profile shows approximately 97,000 clones, just under 80% of them singletons. Material: PBMCs. Receptor source: a middle-aged woman in good health and CMV-seropositive. CDR3s include the opening cysteine and the closing phenylalanine or tryptophan. The D gene is left open where the match is weak. Some rows have no size entry. The others give once, few or many, or a class for an expanded clone.

d_gene,abundance,j_gene,v_gene,CDR3aa,CDR3nt
.,.,TRBJ1-1,TRBV5-1,CASRDFTGYGGEAFF,TGCGCCAGCAGAGATTTCACAGGGTACGGAGGCGAAGCTTTCTTT
TRBD1,.,TRBJ2-7,TRBV11-2,CASSTRTGGGPPYEQYF,TGTGCCAGCAGCACCCGGACAGGGGGCGGACCCCCCTACGAGCAGTACTTC
.,.,TRBJ2-3,TRBV2,CASRSGRPTDTQYF,TGTGCCAGCAGGAGCGGGCGACCCACAGATACGCAGTATTTT
TRBD2,.,TRBJ2-5,TRBV13,CASSFFLAGGQQQETQYF,TGTGCCAGCAGCTTTTTTCTAGCGGGAGGGCAGCAACAAGAGACCCAGTACTTC
.,.,TRBJ2-3,TRBV11-2,CASSLGIADASTDTQYF,TGTGCCAGCAGCTTAGGGATAGCGGATGCTAGCACAGATACGCAGTATTTT
TRBD1,.,TRBJ1-4,TRBV6-5,CASRKGQAFF,TGTGCCAGCAGGAAAGGACAGGCTTTTTTT
.,.,TRBJ2-5,TRBV29-1,CSVDQGPQETQYF,TGCAGCGTTGACCAGGGGCCCCAAGAGACCCAGTACTTC
TRBD1,.,TRBJ1-2,TRBV6-1,CASSDLDRGYGYTF,TGTGCCAGCAGTGACCTGGACAGGGGCTATGGCTACACCTTC
.,.,TRBJ1-2,TRBV5-1,CASSPSLGVGYTF,TGCGCCAGCAGCCCATCCTTGGGCGTAGGCTACACCTTC
TRBD2,.,TRBJ2-3,TRBV5-1,CASSLGASGITDTQYF,TGCGCCAGCAGCTTGGGGGCTAGCGGTATCACAGATACGCAGTATTTT
TRBD2,.,TRBJ2-3,TRBV4-2,CASSQEREVGDTQYF,TGTGCCAGCAGCCAAGAGCGGGAGGTTGGAGATACGCAGTATTTT
TRBD2,once,TRBJ2-2,TRBV18,CASSPLTSGLNTGELFF,TGTGCCAGCTCACCCCTGACTAGCGGGCTGAACACCGGGGAGCTGTTTTTT
TRBD1,.,TRBJ2-7,TRBV28,CASSGRDRGDEQYF,TGTGCCAGCAGCGGCAGGGACAGGGGCGACGAGCAGTACTTC
TRBD2,.,TRBJ2-1,TRBV29-1,CSVAQDSGGNEQFF,TGCAGCGTTGCCCAAGATAGCGGGGGCAATGAGCAGTTCTTC
TRBD2,.,TRBJ2-5,TRBV5-1,CASSPGVAGVETQYF,TGCGCCAGCAGCCCCGGGGTAGCGGGAGTAGAGACCCAGTACTTC
TRBD2,.,TRBJ2-7,TRBV4-1,CASSPTATGGPGEQYF,TGCGCCAGCAGCCCCACTGCAACGGGAGGGCCAGGAGAGCAGTACTTC
.,.,TRBJ1-2,TRBV7-2,CASSQGGFNYGYTF,TGTGCCAGCAGCCAAGGGGGATTTAACTATGGCTACACCTTC
.,.,TRBJ2-5,TRBV5-4,CASSLESKETQYF,TGTGCCAGCAGCTTGGAATCCAAAGAGACCCAGTACTTC
TRBD1,.,TRBJ1-5,TRBV2,CASSEGQGSNQPQHF,TGTGCCAGCAGTGAGGGACAGGGGAGCAATCAGCCCCAGCATTTT
.,.,TRBJ1-5,TRBV28,CASSQTDIGGPQHF,TGTGCCAGCAGCCAAACAGATATCGGAGGGCCCCAGCATTTT
.,medium-sized,TRBJ2-7,TRBV19,CASSIYQGLSYEQYF,TGTGCCAGTAGTATATATCAGGGGCTCTCCTACGAGCAGTACTTC
.,.,TRBJ1-1,TRBV9,CASSPEGVNTEAFF,TGTGCCAGCAGCCCCGAGGGGGTGAACACTGAAGCTTTCTTT
TRBD2,.,TRBJ2-5,TRBV10-3,CAISESTSVETQYF,TGTGCCATCAGTGAGTCGACTAGCGTTGAGACCCAGTACTTC
TRBD1,.,TRBJ2-7,TRBV7-9,CASSSGTGVSEQYF,TGTGCCAGCAGCTCCGGGACAGGGGTATCCGAGCAGTACTTC
TRBD2,.,TRBJ2-1,TRBV14,CASSALAGGANEQFF,TGTGCCAGCAGCGCGCTAGCGGGAGGGGCAAATGAGCAGTTCTTC
TRBD1,.,TRBJ1-2,TRBV7-2,CASSLGGTGNYGYTF,TGTGCCAGCAGCTTAGGCGGGACAGGGAACTATGGCTACACCTTC
TRBD2,.,TRBJ2-1,TRBV27,CASSRNRGSHNEQFF,TGTGCCAGCAGTAGAAATCGCGGGAGTCACAATGAGCAGTTCTTC
.,.,TRBJ2-2,TRBV7-6,CASSLGLETGTGELFF,TGTGCCAGCAGCTTAGGGTTGGAGACGGGCACCGGGGAGCTGTTTTTT
TRBD1,.,TRBJ2-7,TRBV28,CASSLKGQIYEQYF,TGTGCCAGCAGTTTAAAGGGACAGATCTACGAGCAGTACTTC
.,.,TRBJ1-2,TRBV27,CASKVYAGQGGYTF,TGTGCCAGCAAAGTTTATGCGGGGCAGGGAGGCTACACCTTC
.,.,TRBJ2-3,TRBV5-4,CASSLPLTDTQYF,TGTGCCAGCAGCTTGCCCCTCACAGATACGCAGTATTTT
.,.,TRBJ1-1,TRBV7-9,CASSLVDTEAFF,TGTGCCAGCAGCTTAGTCGACACTGAAGCTTTCTTT
TRBD1,.,TRBJ2-3,TRBV4-1,CASSRTGSSTDTQYF,TGCGCCAGCAGCCGGACAGGCTCTAGCACAGATACGCAGTATTTT
TRBD1,.,TRBJ1-4,TRBV15,CATSAGGQAINEKLFF,TGTGCCACCAGCGCAGGCGGACAGGCGATTAATGAAAAACTGTTTTTT
TRBD1,once,TRBJ1-1,TRBV27,CASSEDRGRAFF,TGTGCCAGCAGTGAAGACAGGGGGCGAGCTTTCTTT
TRBD2,.,TRBJ2-3,TRBV14,CASRTSGRADTQYF,TGTGCCAGCCGCACTAGCGGGAGAGCAGATACGCAGTATTTT
.,.,TRBJ1-5,TRBV10-3,CAISESQTDQPQHF,TGTGCCATCAGTGAGTCCCAGACAGATCAGCCCCAGCATTTT
.,.,TRBJ1-4,TRBV5-8,CASSTGLSTTNEKLFF,TGTGCCAGCAGCACCGGACTCAGTACAACTAATGAAAAACTGTTTTTT
.,few,TRBJ1-5,TRBV28,CASSPNFRHRIYDQPQHF,TGTGCCAGCAGTCCTAATTTTAGACACCGAATATATGATCAGCCCCAGCATTTT
TRBD1,few,TRBJ2-7,TRBV6-6,CASSYLGQNYEQYF,TGTGCCAGCAGTTACCTGGGACAGAACTACGAGCAGTACTTC
.,.,TRBJ2-5,TRBV5-6,CASTTAGGWETQYF,TGTGCCAGCACCACGGCAGGAGGGTGGGAGACCCAGTACTTC
TRBD1,few,TRBJ2-1,TRBV6-1,CASSEDRGGHNEQFF,TGTGCCAGCAGTGAAGACAGGGGCGGCCACAATGAGCAGTTCTTC
TRBD1,.,TRBJ1-4,TRBV28,CASSPYRGEKLFF,TGTGCCAGCAGTCCCTACAGGGGCGAAAAACTGTTTTTT
TRBD2,few,TRBJ2-7,TRBV30,CAWSGRERREQYF,TGTGCCTGGAGCGGGCGGGAGCGACGCGAGCAGTACTTC
.,.,TRBJ2-5,TRBV10-2,CASSPPRSQETQYF,TGCGCCAGCAGCCCCCCACGGAGCCAAGAGACCCAGTACTTC
.,.,TRBJ1-4,TRBV21-1,CASSKVVSGGRGSEKLFF,TGTGCCAGCAGCAAAGTCGTGTCTGGGGGCAGGGGTAGTGAAAAACTGTTTTTT
.,.,TRBJ2-5,TRBV5-1,CASSGGQQETQYF,TGCGCCAGCAGCGGAGGACAGCAAGAGACCCAGTACTTC
TRBD2,.,TRBJ2-1,TRBV2,CASSDPGLAGEDEQFF,TGTGCCAGCAGCGATCCGGGACTAGCGGGAGAAGATGAGCAGTTCTTC
TRBD1,.,TRBJ1-1,TRBV9,CASSNGQGFTEAFF,TGTGCCAGCAGCAACGGACAGGGGTTCACTGAAGCTTTCTTT
TRBD2,.,TRBJ2-3,TRBV6-5,CASSSRGISTDTQYF,TGTGCCAGCAGTTCGCGGGGGATTAGCACAGATACGCAGTATTTT
.,.,TRBJ1-2,TRBV2,CASSEHRDVGGYTF,TGTGCCAGCAGTGAACACAGGGACGTTGGCGGCTACACCTTC
TRBD1,.,TRBJ2-2,TRBV5-1,CASSLGQGPGELFF,TGCGCCAGCAGCTTGGGACAGGGTCCCGGGGAGCTGTTTTTT
TRBD2,.,TRBJ2-3,TRBV7-3,CASSYAGGTDTQYF,TGTGCCAGCAGCTACGCGGGAGGCACAGATACGCAGTATTTT
TRBD2,.,TRBJ2-1,TRBV7-2,CASSFVLAGAYNEQFF,TGTGCCAGCAGCTTTGTGCTAGCGGGAGCTTACAATGAGCAGTTCTTC
TRBD2,.,TRBJ2-1,TRBV2,CASRPPAGGPSEQFF,TGTGCCAGCAGGCCCCCAGCGGGAGGGCCCAGTGAGCAGTTCTTC